The clone carrying this T cell receptor beta chain is called large based on its frequency. Its target is unknown. One tube held mixed TRB-A and TRB-B primer pools for touch-down PCR. TCRdb reworked the multiplex PCR reads into one entry per CDR3 protein, no DNA. Its table records about 1,400 distinct CDR3 sequences. The source of the sample is a study of T cell clusters in autoimmune cytopenias. Overall study results and limits: TRB repertoire shifts in secondary cytopenia and chronic lymphocytic leukemia mostly reflected lymphoma, not autoimmunity.

TRB amplification used roughly 250 ng of peripheral blood genomic DNA. CDR3 length: 16 residues. The germline V gene encodes CDR1 SQVTM and CDR2 ANQGSEA. The TCR comes from a human donor with an autoimmune cytopenia or autoimmune hepatitis (not recorded which). The sequenced sample was peripheral blood. V and J are TRBV29-1 and TRBJ2-6. CDR3 in amino acids: CSVVWDLSSGANVLTF.